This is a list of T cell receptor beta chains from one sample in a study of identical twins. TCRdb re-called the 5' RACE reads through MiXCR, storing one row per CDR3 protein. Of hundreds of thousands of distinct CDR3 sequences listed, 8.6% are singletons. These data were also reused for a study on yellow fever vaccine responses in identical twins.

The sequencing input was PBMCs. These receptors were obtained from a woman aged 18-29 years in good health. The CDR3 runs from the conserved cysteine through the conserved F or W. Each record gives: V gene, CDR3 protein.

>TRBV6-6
CASSHDPWEKLFF
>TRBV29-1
CSVDLPGGHSGANVLTF
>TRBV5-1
CASSFGQANEQFF
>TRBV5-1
CASSSGGLRKSYNEQFF
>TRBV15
CATSRESPLFGGAGGIEQFF
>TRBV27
CATRGGQGMGNEQFF
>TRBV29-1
CSVLLDTYKNIQYF
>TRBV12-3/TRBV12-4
CASSSNRVAEAFF
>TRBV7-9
CASSSLGVTQYF
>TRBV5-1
CASSSARLAGDTGELFF
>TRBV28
CASRGTSGAYEQYF
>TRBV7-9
CASSLVAGDVTDTQYF
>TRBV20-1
CSARGPGQSYEQYF
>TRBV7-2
CASSLGQGSRELFF
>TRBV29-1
CSVEDFKSAGGGYNEQFF
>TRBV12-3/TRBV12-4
CASSLVGAGRGYTF
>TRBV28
CASRRRDGAQYF
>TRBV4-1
CASSHFGSGGADEQFF
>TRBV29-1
CSAIVPYEQYF
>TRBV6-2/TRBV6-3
CASSKRAVFGNEQFF
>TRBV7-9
CASILSDLYEQYF
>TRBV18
CASSETQGASTGELFF
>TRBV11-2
CASSLGLSAGGELFF
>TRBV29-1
CSVEGGESSYNEQFF
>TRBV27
CASSPGSTREQYF
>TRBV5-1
CASSMTVTYEQYF
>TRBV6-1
CASSGLAGAITGELFF
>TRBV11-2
CASSLVPRADPTNYGYTF
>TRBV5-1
CASSPGLAGVLRSNEQFF
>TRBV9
CASSVTASQDEQYF
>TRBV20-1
CSAGGQPGWIEQYF
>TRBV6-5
CASSYSRVANIQYF
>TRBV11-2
CASSAGAGSGNTIYF
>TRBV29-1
CSVTLAGGVYEQFF
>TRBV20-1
CSARDFGGPNYGYTF
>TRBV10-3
CAISESTGARTDTQYF
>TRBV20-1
CSANRGRGTDTQYF
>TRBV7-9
CASSAGNQPQHF
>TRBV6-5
CATTGHLEEQYF
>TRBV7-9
CASSAWDSSYEQYF
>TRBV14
CASSQLVTAYSYEQYF
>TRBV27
CASSFKAATYEQYF
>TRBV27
CASSLSGPSGNEQYF
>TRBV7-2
CASRSYADGSYEQYF
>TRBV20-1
CSARDLRASGGDGTGELFF
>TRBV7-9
CASSPPGWENEQFF
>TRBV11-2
CASSFGLAGGVQTYEQYF
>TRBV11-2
CASSLEQGHNEQFF